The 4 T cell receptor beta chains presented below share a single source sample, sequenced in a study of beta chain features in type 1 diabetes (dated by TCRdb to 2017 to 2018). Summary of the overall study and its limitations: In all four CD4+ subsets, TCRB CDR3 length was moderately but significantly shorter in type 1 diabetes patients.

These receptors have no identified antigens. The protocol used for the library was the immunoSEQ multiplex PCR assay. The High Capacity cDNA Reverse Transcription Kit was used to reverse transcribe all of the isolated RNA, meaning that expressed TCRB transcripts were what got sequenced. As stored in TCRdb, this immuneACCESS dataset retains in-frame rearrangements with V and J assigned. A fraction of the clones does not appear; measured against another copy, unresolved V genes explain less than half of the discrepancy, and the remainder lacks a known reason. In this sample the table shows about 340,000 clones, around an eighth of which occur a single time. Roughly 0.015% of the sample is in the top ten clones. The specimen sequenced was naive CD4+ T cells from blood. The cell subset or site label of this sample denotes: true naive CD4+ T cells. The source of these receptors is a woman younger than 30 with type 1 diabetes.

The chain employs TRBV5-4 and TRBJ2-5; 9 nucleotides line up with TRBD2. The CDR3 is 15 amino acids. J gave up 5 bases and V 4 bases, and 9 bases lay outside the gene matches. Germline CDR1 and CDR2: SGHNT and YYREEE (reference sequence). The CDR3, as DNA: TGTGCCAGCAGCCCGGGACTAGCAGAAGGGGAGACCCAGTACTTC. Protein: CASSPGLAEGETQYF.

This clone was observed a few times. The CDR3 sequence is CASANPPGGGVEAFF. CDR3 DNA: TGCGCCAGCGCCAATCCCCCCGGGGGGGGCGTTGAAGCTTTCTTT. The J gene is TRBJ1-1, the V gene TRBV5-1; weak D call: TRBD1 (6 bases). CDR1 SGHRS and CDR2 YFSETQ come from the germline V gene. V shed 7 bases and J shed 7 bases, with 23 bases lying between them. The CDR3 is made up of 15 amino acids.

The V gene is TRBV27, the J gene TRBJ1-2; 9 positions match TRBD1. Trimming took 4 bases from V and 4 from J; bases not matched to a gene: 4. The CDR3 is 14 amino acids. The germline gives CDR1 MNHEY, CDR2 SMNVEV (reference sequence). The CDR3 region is CASSSRTGVYGYTF. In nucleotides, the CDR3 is TGTGCCAGCAGTTCAAGGACAGGGGTCTATGGCTACACCTTC.

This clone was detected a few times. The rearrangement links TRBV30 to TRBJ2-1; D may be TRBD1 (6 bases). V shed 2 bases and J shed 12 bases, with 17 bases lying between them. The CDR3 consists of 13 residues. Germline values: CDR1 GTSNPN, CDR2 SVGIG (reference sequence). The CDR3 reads CAWSLGGRMGQFF. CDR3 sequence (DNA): TGTGCCTGGAGTTTAGGGGGACGAATGGGGCAGTTCTTC.